The 14 T cell receptor beta chains below were found in one sample sequenced in a study of blood T cell repertoires in COVID-19. Using immunoSEQ multiplex PCR, the repertoire was profiled, and TCRdb retains in-frame clones only, with some absent. The data show about 200,000 clones, approximately 90% seen once. The sample comprised peripheral blood. These receptors were obtained from a man aged 60 to 69 with COVID-19, enrolled during active disease.

The rearrangement links TRBV28 to TRBJ2-1; maybe TRBD1 (5 bases). This CDR3 region has 14 residues. V lost 1 base and J 4 bases, leaving 8 bases between the germline ends. Germline CDR1 MDHEN, CDR2 SYDVKM. CDR3 sequence reads: CASSLSAGYNEQFF. The CDR3 coding sequence is TGTGCCAGCAGTTTATCCGCAGGGTACAATGAGCAGTTCTTC.

This chain uses TRBV6-5 with TRBJ1-1, with no clear D. Germline CDR1 reads MNHEY; CDR2 reads SVGAGI. The CDR3 extends over 10 amino acids. The ends were cut back, 10 bases at V and 0 bases at J, with 3 bases in the middle. CDR3 DNA: TGTGCCACCATGAACACTGAAGCTTTCTTT. This translates into CATMNTEAFF.

The chain employs TRBV25-1 and TRBJ1-4; D ambiguous. CDR1 and CDR2 (germline): MGHDK, SYGVNS. Trimming left V 2 bases short and J 13 bases short, with 17 bases between. CDR3 size: 14 residues. In nucleotides, the CDR3 is TGTGCCAGCAGTGAAGGGAATTCCCCGGAGGGACTGTTTTTT. Protein: CASSEGNSPEGLFF.

The CDR3 sequence is CASSLASGRSYEQYF. CDR3 in DNA: TGCGCCAGCAGCTTGGCTAGCGGGAGAAGTTACGAGCAGTACTTC. The V gene is TRBV5-1, the J gene TRBJ2-7; 10 bases agree with TRBD2. Germline assignment: CDR1 SGHRS and CDR2 YFSETQ. The length of the CDR3 is 15 residues. The ends lost 0 bases at V and 4 bases at J; junction bases unmatched: 4.

The chain joins TRBV18 to TRBJ1-6, with D possibly matching TRBD1 (6 bases). This CDR3 comprises 17 residues. Germline V gene sequence: CDR1 KGHSH, CDR2 LQKENI. With 4 bases removed from V and 7 bases from J, the gap between germline ends came to 20 bases. This CDR3 reads CASSQVQGGLHNSPLHF. CDR3 sequence (DNA): TGTGCCAGCTCACAAGTACAGGGTGGCCTGCACAATTCACCCCTCCACTTT.

V is TRBV3-1 (or the pseudogene TRBV3-2) and J is TRBJ2-6, with 7 positions matching TRBD1. Germline CDR1 reads LGHDT; CDR2 reads YNNKEL (reference sequence). The ends lost 3 bases at V and 0 bases at J; junction bases unmatched: 5. CDR3 size: 17 residues. The CDR3 sequence: CASSHGQAASGANVLTF. The CDR3 nucleotides are TGTGCCAGCAGCCATGGACAGGCGGCCTCTGGGGCCAACGTCCTGACTTTC.

In this sample, this clone turned up once. The chain carries TRBV11-2 and TRBJ1-3; D unclear. CDR3 length: 13 residues. Deletions cut 1 base from V and 4 bases from J, with 5 bases between. The V gene's germline CDR1 is SGHAT and CDR2 FQNNGV. Here the CDR3 reads CASSLGRGNTIYF. The DNA of the CDR3 is TGTGCCAGCAGCTTAGGGAGAGGAAACACCATATATTTT.

V gene TRBV13 combines with J gene TRBJ1-2, with TRBD1 matching over 8 bases. The CDR3 extends over 13 amino acids. With V trimmed by 5 bases and J by 8 bases, 7 bases remained unmatched. CDR1 and CDR2 (germline): PRHDT, FYEKMQ (reference sequence). For the CDR3, the DNA is TGTGCCAGCAGCGAACCCAGGGGGCAAGGCTACACCTTC. Translating it yields CASSEPRGQGYTF.

The chain has TRBV6-4 and TRBJ2-3, with 9 bases fitting TRBD1. Trimming cost V 2 bases and J 6 bases; bases outside gene matches: 6. The CDR3 has 15 amino acids. Germline V CDR1 and CDR2: MRHNA, SNTAGT. The DNA of the CDR3 is TGTGCCAGCAGTGACCGGGGACAGGGTTATGATACGCAGTATTTT. This translates into CASSDRGQGYDTQYF.

V usage is TRBV19 and J usage is TRBJ2-1; D remains ambiguous. CDR3 length: 12 residues. Germline V gene data show CDR1 as LNHDA and CDR2 as SQIVND (reference sequence). V was cut by 6 bases and J by 3 bases, with 6 bases left in between. CDR3 amino acids: CASSTVYNEQFF. CDR3 in DNA: TGTGCCAGTAGCACAGTCTACAATGAGCAGTTCTTC.

The V call is TRBV6-4, the J call TRBJ1-4; weak D call: TRBD1 (6 bases). The CDR3 totals 13 residues. Germline CDR1 and CDR2: MRHNA and SNTAGT. V shed 6 bases and J shed 5 bases, with 10 bases lying between them. The CDR3 is CASRGRGNEKLFF. Written as DNA, the CDR3 is TGTGCCAGCAGGGGGAGGGGGAATGAAAAACTGTTTTTT.

The chain carries TRBV6-1 and TRBJ1-5, with 7 bases lining up with TRBD1. V was pared by 4 bases and J by 2 bases, with 8 bases of the junction left unmatched. CDR1 and CDR2 from the germline V gene are MNHNS and SASEGT. CDR3 length equals 16 residues. The CDR3 DNA reads TGTGCCAGCAGTGGAAGACAGGGACATGGCAATCAGCCCCAGCATTTT. Its protein is CASSGRQGHGNQPQHF.

This clone was detected a few times. CDR3 nucleotides: TGTGCCAGCTCCCGGACAGGAGGCTTCACTGAAGCTTTCTTT. It specifies CASSRTGGFTEAFF. V gene TRBV18 combines with J gene TRBJ1-1; 7 nucleotides line up with TRBD1. Germline V gene lookup returns CDR1 KGHSH and CDR2 LQKENI. This CDR3 region has 14 residues. V shed 6 bases and J 4 bases; nucleotides not matched to a gene: 8. Complete variable domain (other parts from reference TRBV18 and TRBJ1-1): NAGVMQNPRHLVRRRGQEARLRCSPMKGHSHVYWYRQLPEEGLKFMVYLQKENIIDESGMPKERFSAEFPKEGPSILRIQQVVRGDSAAYFCASSRTGGFTEAFFGQGTRLTVV.

V usage is TRBV9 and J usage is TRBJ1-1; no clear D gene. V gave up 3 bases and J gave up 3 bases, with 9 bases separating them. This CDR3 comprises 13 residues. In germline, CDR1 is SGDLS, CDR2 YYNGEE. CDR3 residues: CASSASPHTEAFF. The DNA for the CDR3 is TGTGCCAGCAGCGCCTCCCCTCACACTGAAGCTTTCTTT.